The 18 T cell receptor beta chains listed next were all sequenced from one sample in a study of CD8 T cells in ankylosing spondylitis. TCRdb reanalysed the 5' RACE reads using MiXCR and keeps one entry per CDR3 protein. Of about 300,000 distinct CDR3 sequences listed, 9.5% to 13% are singletons. The sample comprised blood, either unsorted or a sorted T cell fraction (not recorded which). Receptors originate from a female donor with ankylosing spondylitis or in good health (not recorded which).

This clonotype was counted between two and nine times. This rearrangement joins TRBV20-1 to TRBJ2-2, with D maybe TRBD2 (6 bases). In germline, CDR1 is DFQATT, CDR2 SNEGSKA (reference sequence). V was trimmed by 1 base and J by 8 bases, leaving 17 bases between them. CDR3 size: 15 residues. The CDR3 sequence: CSARGGFGGTGELFF. DNA for the CDR3: TGCAGTGCTAGAGGGGGTTTTGGGGGGACGGGGGAGCTGTTTTTT.

This clonotype was picked up many times. The rearrangement joins TRBV7-2 to TRBJ1-1; tentative D call: TRBD1 (5 bases). The germline V and J ends were trimmed by 5 bases and 8 bases, with 12 bases remaining between them. CDR1 is SGHTA, CDR2 FQGNSA, per germline. This CDR3 comprises 12 residues. The DNA for the CDR3 is TGTGCCAGCAGCCTCATGGGGGGGGAAGCTTTCTTT. This codes for CASSLMGGEAFF.

This clonotype came up many times. The chain employs TRBV20-1 and TRBJ1-1; TRBD1 matches at 8 bases. The germline V gene has CDR1 DFQATT and CDR2 SNEGSKA (reference sequence). The CDR3 contains 15 residues. V gave up 0 bases and J gave up 1 base; unmatched junction bases: 4. The CDR3 DNA reads TGCAGTGCTAGAGATCGGGACAGGCCGAACACTGAAGCTTTCTTT. Translated, it gives CSARDRDRPNTEAFF.

This clonotype was observed a handful of times. The chain uses TRBV5-6 and TRBJ2-2, with D perhaps TRBD1 (6 bases). V dropped 4 bases and J dropped 1 base, with 14 bases sitting between them. CDR3 length equals 16 residues. From germline, CDR1 is SGHDT and CDR2 YYEEEE. The CDR3 sequence: CASSVLRGENTGELFF. DNA of the CDR3: TGTGCCAGCAGCGTACTCAGGGGAGAGAACACCGGGGAGCTGTTTTTT.

The chain recombines TRBV5-1 with TRBJ1-6, with 8 bases identical to TRBD1. This CDR3 spans 16 amino acids. With 3 bases clipped from V and 9 bases from J, the junction kept 11 bases outside the gene matches. From germline, CDR1 is SGHRS and CDR2 YFSETQ. The CDR3 here is CASSSGQAARGSPLHF. Here the CDR3 DNA reads TGCGCCAGCAGCTCGGGACAGGCGGCGAGGGGTTCACCCCTCCACTTT.

This clonotype appeared many times. This rearrangement joins TRBV7-2 to TRBJ2-3; no firm D call. V dropped 4 bases and J dropped 4 bases, with 6 bases sitting between them. CDR3 length: 12 residues. Germline values: CDR1 SGHTA, CDR2 FQGNSA. The CDR3 protein is CASSYGADTQYF. The CDR3 DNA is TGTGCCAGCAGCTACGGCGCAGATACGCAGTATTTT.

This clonotype showed up many times. The rearrangement links TRBV5-1 to TRBJ2-7; tentatively, D is TRBD2 (6 bases). The V end was cut by 0 bases, the J end by 6 bases, with 13 bases between. Germline V CDR1 and CDR2: SGHRS, YFSETQ. The CDR3 extends over 14 amino acids. The CDR3, as DNA: TGCGCCAGCAGCTTGGTTCCCGGGAGTAGCGAGCAGTACTTC. Amino acids: CASSLVPGSSEQYF.

The sample holds many counts of this clonotype. The chain links TRBV20-1 to TRBJ2-1; D possibly corresponds to TRBD1 (6 bases). CDR3 length: 13 amino acids. Germline CDR1 and CDR2: DFQATT and SNEGSKA (reference sequence). V was clipped by 4 bases and J by 10 bases, with 17 bases between them. The CDR3 region is CSATPNRVGEQFF. CDR3 DNA: TGCAGTGCTACCCCGAACAGGGTAGGCGAGCAGTTCTTC.

The chain uses TRBV7-9 and TRBJ1-6, with 7 bases fitting TRBD1. The V segment lost 0 bases and the J segment 12 bases; nucleotides outside the gene matches: 2. The CDR3 totals 13 residues. Germline V CDR1 and CDR2: SEHNR, FQNEAQ (reference sequence). The CDR3 spells CASSLAGDRPLHF. The CDR3 DNA follows: TGTGCCAGCAGCTTAGCGGGGGACAGACCCCTCCACTTT.

This clonotype was recorded many times. This chain uses TRBV20-1 with TRBJ1-1, with TRBD1 matching over 9 bases. After removal of 3 bases from V and 10 bases from J, the junction contained 9 bases not matched to a gene. Germline CDR1 and CDR2: DFQATT and SNEGSKA (reference sequence). There are 13 residues in the CDR3. This chain's CDR3 is CSASHYRGLRAFF. CDR3 nucleotide sequence: TGCAGTGCTAGCCATTACAGGGGGCTGCGAGCTTTCTTT.

This clonotype was found a few times. The chain recombines TRBV12-3 or TRBV12-4 with TRBJ2-2; D not certain. The ends were cut back, 3 bases at V and 8 bases at J, with 7 bases in the middle. The CDR3 runs to 12 residues. The DNA of the CDR3 is TGTGCCAGCAGTTTTTCTGTAGGGGAGCTGTTTTTT. It specifies CASSFSVGELFF.

This clonotype was seen ten or more times. This chain links TRBV18 with TRBJ2-1; D is undetermined. Germline lookup yields CDR1 KGHSH and CDR2 LQKENI. The V gene lost 6 bases and the J gene lost 0 bases, with 15 bases spanning the gap. The CDR3 has 16 residues. This CDR3 is CASSRDGPSSYNEQFF. The CDR3 nucleotides are TGTGCCAGCTCGCGCGATGGACCTAGCTCCTACAATGAGCAGTTCTTC.

Concerning this clonotype: A read error is possible here, since a much larger clone lies one base away. The chain carries TRBV28 and TRBJ2-3; D call uncertain. CDR3 length equals 16 residues. Germline CDR1 and CDR2: MDHEN and SYDVKM. The CDR3 nucleotides are TGTGCCAGCAGCTTATTAATAGCATGGGGCACAGATACGCAGTATTTT. Its translation is CASSLLIAWGTDTQYF.

This clonotype was recorded at least ten times. The gene calls are TRBV15 and TRBJ2-5; either TRBD1 or TRBD2 may fit D (5 bases each). This CDR3 is built from 15 residues. Germline CDR1 LNHNV, CDR2 YYDKDF (reference sequence). V was shortened by 0 bases and J by 6 bases, with 14 bases between the two germline ends. DNA of the CDR3: TGTGCCACCAGCAGAGATCCCAGGGACCGTAAGACCCAGTACTTC. Translation gives CATSRDPRDRKTQYF. The full variable domain, its missing parts supplied by reference TRBV15 and TRBJ2-5, is DAMVIQNPRYQVTQFGKPVTLSCSQTLNHNVMYWYQQKSSQAPKLLFHYYDKDFNNEADTPDNFQSRRPNTSFCFLDIRSPGLGDTAMYLCATSRDPRDRKTQYFGPGTRLLVL.

At least ten counts were recorded for this clonotype. The rearrangement links TRBV10-3 to TRBJ2-1; D remains unclear. CDR1 is ENHRY, CDR2 SYGVKD, per germline. This CDR3 has 14 residues. V was shortened by 4 bases and J by 7 bases, with 14 bases between the two germline ends. Here the CDR3 DNA reads TGTGCCATCAGTGTGTCGGGCCTTGGGAATGAGCAGTTCTTC. This translates into CAISVSGLGNEQFF.

This clonotype turned up a few times. The chain couples TRBV5-1 to TRBJ2-1, with 7 bases that match TRBD2. This CDR3 comprises 15 residues. CDR1 is SGHRS and CDR2 is YFSETQ in the germline V gene. The V gene end was trimmed by 1 base and the J gene end by 9 bases; junction bases not matched to a gene: 10. Here the CDR3 DNA reads TGCGCCAGCAGCTTGAAGGGAGGGCAGGGATCTGAGCAGTTCTTC. Residues: CASSLKGGQGSEQFF.

The chain joins TRBV7-6 to TRBJ1-6, with D unclear. V was cut by 5 bases and J by 9 bases, with 11 bases left in between. Germline CDR1 SGHVS, CDR2 FNYEAQ. The length of the CDR3 is 13 residues. In DNA, the CDR3 is TGTGCCAGCAGCGAAGCGTCAGGTTCACCCCTCCACTTT. It translates to CASSEASGSPLHF.

Concerning this clonotype itself: Germline is not matched at one junction end, which may reflect a read error. The chain combines TRBV27 with TRBJ2-3, with 11 bases lining up with TRBD2. The length of the CDR3 is 16 residues. From germline, CDR1 is MNHEY and CDR2 SMNVEV (reference sequence). The DNA for the CDR3 is TGTGCCACCAGTGGCATGTCTAGCGGGGGGACAGATACGCAGTATTTT. It yields the protein CATSGMSSGGTDTQYF.